The 2 T cell receptor beta chains in this list originate from one sample, sequenced in a study of STAT5B mutations in CD4+ large granular lymphocyte leukemia. Repertoires were generated with immunoSEQ multiplex PCR, while TCRdb's copy carries only in-frame clones and drops some. The data show approximately 35,000 clones, with roughly four fifths seen just once and 2% to 3% held by the top ten. The sequenced material came from CD4+ T cells from blood buffy coats. These receptors originate from a human donor in good health.

This clone was found a few times. The chain couples TRBV11-2 to TRBJ2-5; perhaps TRBD2 as D (5 bases). Trimming shortened V by 1 base and J by 2 bases, and 5 bases separated the two germline ends. The CDR3 is 13 amino acids. Germline CDR1 SGHAT, CDR2 FQNNGV. CDR3 region: CASSLGGQETQYF. As DNA, the CDR3 is TGTGCCAGCAGCTTAGGAGGGCAAGAGACCCAGTACTTC.

The gene calls are TRBV6-5 and TRBJ1-2; TRBD1 matches at 7 bases. Germline lookup yields CDR1 MNHEY and CDR2 SVGAGI. CDR3 length: 12 residues. After removal of 8 bases from V and 4 bases from J, the junction contained 4 bases not matched to a gene. The CDR3 bases are TGTGCCAGCGGCCGGGACAGCTATGGCTACACCTTC. Translated: CASGRDSYGYTF.